The present TCR beta chain was sequenced within a study of blood T cell repertoires in COVID-19. Background on the study: The study drew acute and convalescent COVID-19 samples from the United States, Italy and Spain. PBMCs, B-cell-depleted T cells, or T cells provided the cDNA or gDNA that made up the material.

Methods used by the authors: Amplification with reference gene primers provided the estimates of nucleated cell counts. Generated by immunoSEQ multiplex PCR, the TCRdb table keeps only in-frame clones and is missing some. V, J and clone size derive from that table, while D and trimming were established from the DNA sequence. The sample shows about 160,000 clones, approximately 79% of them seen only once. V lost 7 bases and J lost 0, with 13 bases in between. Germline V gene data show CDR1 as LNHDA and CDR2 as SQIVND (reference sequence). The CDR3 totals 15 residues. The chain links TRBV19 to TRBJ1-5, with D perhaps matching TRBD1 (6 bases). This sequence was found in a woman of 80 years or more with acute or convalescent COVID-19. The sequenced material came from peripheral blood. The CDR3 reads CASIYDRTSNQPQHF. CDR3 nucleotides: TGTGCCAGTATTTACGACAGGACTAGCAATCAGCCCCAGCATTTT.